This TCR beta chain came from a study of T cell repertoires in cytomegalovirus infection. Study details: It was the public TCR beta signatures that indicated both CMV infection and matching HLA type.

TCRdb recomputed calls from the reads with MiXCR, one row per CDR3 protein. Of around 430,000 distinct CDR3 sequences in the sample, under 45% were seen once. Trimming removed 1 base from V and 2 bases from J, with 9 bases in between. Germline-derived CDR1 and CDR2 are LNHNV and YYDKDF (reference sequence). The CDR3 sequence is 15 residues long. Remarks on this clonotype: Its antigen remains unidentified.

This rearrangement joins TRBV15 to TRBJ2-1; D not certain. The clonotype originates from a human donor in good health (CMV status not recorded). Some clones in this sample may be carry-over from other donors' samples. Sequences were derived from cultured PBMCs, sampled from culture after CMV antigen stimulation. CDR3: CATSRAQTAYNEQFF. CDR3 sequence (DNA): TGTGCCACCAGCAGAGCGCAGACGGCCTACAATGAGCAGTTCTTC.